Following are 29 T cell receptor beta chains from one sample sequenced in a study of T cell repertoires in cytomegalovirus infection. TCRdb re-analysed the reads in MiXCR, keeping a single row per CDR3 protein. Of about 600,000 distinct CDR3 sequences listed, less than 25% were seen once; the top ten hold around 7.6%. Sequencing was carried out using CD8+ T cells from PBMCs. These receptors came from a human donor in good health (CMV status not recorded). Some clones in this sample may be carry-over from other donors' samples.

This rearrangement joins TRBV27 to TRBJ1-2; 12 bases line up with TRBD1. Germline V gene lookup returns CDR1 MNHEY and CDR2 SMNVEV (reference sequence). The CDR3 has 16 residues. V lost 6 bases to trimming and J lost 6 bases; unmatched junction nucleotides: 11. The CDR3 loop reads CASSSVGGQGANGYTF. CDR3 sequence (DNA): TGTGCCAGCAGCTCCGTAGGGGGACAGGGGGCGAATGGCTACACCTTC.

This sequence joins TRBV4-1 and TRBJ2-2; D is uncertain. This CDR3 is built from 14 residues. Trimming cost V 5 bases and J 4 bases, with 11 bases left between them. Per germline, CDR1 MGHRA and CDR2 YSYEKL. This chain's CDR3 is CASSTRRSTGELFF. The CDR3 bases are TGCGCCAGCAGCACCCGACGCTCCACCGGGGAGCTGTTTTTT.

The gene calls are TRBV10-3 and TRBJ1-5; TRBD1 agrees at 9 bases. This CDR3 has 16 amino acids. V gave up 2 bases and J gave up 4 bases; unmatched junction bases: 6. Germline V gene lookup returns CDR1 ENHRY and CDR2 SYGVKD. The CDR3 spells CAISEEGTGSNQPQHF. The CDR3 coding sequence is TGTGCCATCAGTGAGGAAGGGACAGGGAGTAATCAGCCCCAGCATTTT.

The rearrangement links TRBV7-6 to TRBJ2-3, with TRBD2 matching over 10 bases. V trimming: 4 bases; J trimming: 1 base; junction bases outside the gene matches: 5. This CDR3 is built from 16 residues. Germline V gene data show CDR1 as SGHVS and CDR2 as FNYEAQ. The DNA for the CDR3 is TGTGCCAGCAGCTCCAGTCTAGCGGGGGGCACAGATACGCAGTATTTT. Amino acids: CASSSSLAGGTDTQYF.

This rearrangement joins TRBV10-2 to TRBJ2-1; D call uncertain. CDR3 size: 13 residues. Germline assignment: CDR1 WSHSY and CDR2 SAAADI. Trimming cost V 2 bases and J 4 bases, with 6 bases left between them. Here the CDR3 reads CASSEMGYNEQFF. As DNA, the CDR3 is TGCGCCAGCAGTGAGATGGGGTACAATGAGCAGTTCTTC.

In its sample, this clonotype was seen many times. The chain recombines TRBV7-9 with TRBJ2-2, with 9 bases matching TRBD2. The CDR3 loop spans 15 amino acids. Unmatched junction bases numbered 8, after V lost 5 bases and J lost 7 bases. Looked up from germline, CDR1 is SEHNR and CDR2 is FQNEAQ (reference sequence). The CDR3 reads CASSGRTSASGELFF. CDR3 nucleotides: TGTGCCAGCAGCGGTCGGACTAGCGCTAGCGGGGAGCTGTTTTTT.

In regard to this clonotype: At one of its ends the junction is not consistent with the germline gene, which may arise from a read error. This chain joins TRBV20-1 and TRBJ2-2; the D call may be TRBD1 or TRBD2 (5 bases each). This CDR3 is 16 amino acids long. Germline V CDR1 and CDR2: DFQATT, SNEGSKA (reference sequence). The CDR3 nucleotides are TGCAGTGCTAGAGATTTGCCGGGGCCGAACACCGAGGAGCTGTTTTTT. It encodes CSARDLPGPNTEELFF.

This clonotype was seen many times. The rearrangement joins TRBV4-1 to TRBJ2-2, with 8 nucleotides matching TRBD1. Germline lookup yields CDR1 MGHRA and CDR2 YSYEKL. J lost 2 bases, V lost 3 bases, and 11 bases had no gene match. There are 18 residues in the CDR3. CDR3: CASSHQPPGGYNTGELFF. The CDR3 DNA follows: TGCGCCAGCAGCCACCAACCCCCAGGGGGCTATAACACCGGGGAGCTGTTTTTT.

This clonotype was detected a few times. CDR3 sequence: CASSYSRRGQDDGYTF. CDR3 sequence (DNA): TGTGCCAGCAGTTACTCGAGGCGAGGACAGGATGATGGCTACACCTTC. This chain uses TRBV6-6 with TRBJ1-2, with 7 bases matching TRBD1. The V gene's germline CDR1 is MNHNY and CDR2 SVGAGI (reference sequence). This CDR3 is 16 amino acids long. The junction had 10 bases not matched to a gene; V was cut back by 0 bases and J by 6 bases.

The genes are TRBV19 and TRBJ1-5, with D unresolved. The CDR3 extends over 13 amino acids. V lost 10 bases to trimming and J lost 4 bases, with 14 bases between them. The V gene's germline CDR1 is LNHDA and CDR2 SQIVND (reference sequence). CDR3 region: CATSEVANQPQHF. The CDR3 DNA sequence: TGTGCCACCTCGGAAGTTGCTAATCAGCCCCAGCATTTT.

This clonotype was picked up a small number of times. The junction departs from germline at one end; a sequencing error may be responsible. This chain joins TRBV6-8 and TRBJ1-1, with 8 positions matching TRBD1. Germline lookup yields CDR1 MNHGY and CDR2 SAAAGT. This CDR3 spans 16 amino acids. The CDR3 region has the DNA TGTACCAGCAGCCCCTCGACAGGGGCGATGAACACTGAAGCTTTCTTT. Translation: CTSSPSTGAMNTEAFF.

This clonotype was observed many times. The chain links TRBV6-2 or TRBV6-3 to TRBJ2-7; 7 positions agree with TRBD1. This CDR3 comprises 16 residues. Germline V gives CDR1 MNHEY, CDR2 SVGEGT. V dropped 3 bases and J dropped 0; count of bases not matched to a gene: 8. The CDR3 bases are TGTGCCAGCAGTTATGACCGGGGACAGAACTCCTACGAGCAGTACGTC. Its protein is CASSYDRGQNSYEQYV.

This chain connects TRBV12-3 or TRBV12-4 to TRBJ2-7; D gene uncertain. With 5 bases removed from V and 2 bases from J, the gap between germline ends came to 10 bases. CDR3 length: 13 residues. The CDR3 reads CASSPRATYEQYF. The CDR3 coding sequence is TGTGCCAGCAGTCCACGTGCCACCTACGAGCAGTACTTC.

This clonotype was found once. With a much larger clone just one base away, this may be a read error. The gene calls are TRBV4-1 and TRBJ2-7; D remains unclear. V lost 1 base, J lost 5 bases, and 21 bases lay in between. The CDR3 has 17 amino acids. Germline V gene data show CDR1 as MGHRA and CDR2 as YSYEKL. Here the CDR3 reads CASSQGWNHDWVDEQYF. CDR3 bases: TGCGCCAGCAGCCAAGGATGGAACCATGACTGGGTCGACGAGCAGTACTTC.

This clonotype was seen once. The V call is TRBV6-4, the J call TRBJ2-1, with 9 nucleotides matching TRBD1. The CDR3 totals 16 residues. Germline assignment: CDR1 MRHNA and CDR2 SNTAGT. Trimming removed 4 bases from V and 8 bases from J; junction bases left unmatched: 12. CDR3 sequence: CASSAKGTGTSDEQFF. For the CDR3, the DNA is TGTGCCAGCAGTGCCAAAGGGACAGGGACGAGCGATGAGCAGTTCTTC.

This clonotype has ten or more counts. The chain recombines TRBV7-9 with TRBJ1-5; TRBD1 matches 10 bases. Germline loops: CDR1 SEHNR, CDR2 FQNEAQ (reference sequence). The V segment lost 5 bases and the J segment 6 bases; nucleotides outside the gene matches: 1. The CDR3 extends over 13 amino acids. In DNA, the CDR3 is TGTGCCAGCAGCAGGGACAGGGGTCAGCCCCAGCATTTT. Amino acid sequence: CASSRDRGQPQHF.

This clonotype showed up just a few times. The rearrangement joins TRBV7-9 to TRBJ1-3; D ambiguous. From germline, CDR1 is SEHNR and CDR2 FQNEAQ (reference sequence). Trimming removed 3 bases at V and 3 bases at J, with 12 bases between. The CDR3 runs 15 residues. The CDR3 reads CASSFGENYGNTIYF. The CDR3, as DNA: TGTGCCAGCAGCTTTGGAGAGAATTATGGAAACACCATATATTTT.

The chain joins TRBV4-1 to TRBJ1-3; tentative D call: TRBD1 (5 bases). The germline V gene has CDR1 MGHRA and CDR2 YSYEKL. The CDR3 totals 17 residues. The V and J ends lost 0 bases and 3 bases respectively, with 15 bases between them. This CDR3 is CASSQDLGVWVGNTIYF. DNA for the CDR3: TGCGCCAGCAGCCAAGATCTAGGGGTCTGGGTTGGAAACACCATATATTTT.

With respect to this clonotype: It may be a read error: a sequence one base away is much more abundant. Likely a read error: the CDR3 ends without its conserved phenylalanine or tryptophan. V is TRBV11-2 and J is TRBJ2-4; tentatively, D is TRBD2 (5 bases). The CDR3 is made up of 12 amino acids. Germline V CDR1 and CDR2: SGHAT, FQNNGV. Trimming left V 7 bases short and J 7 bases short, with 11 bases between. As DNA, the CDR3 is TGTGCCAGCACCCTTTCGGGGAACATTCAGTACTCC. It is translated as CASTLSGNIQYS.

The J gene is TRBJ2-2, the V gene TRBV10-3; D unresolved. Germline V lookup: CDR1 ENHRY, CDR2 SYGVKD. V dropped 6 bases and J dropped 6 bases, with 17 bases sitting between them. The CDR3 length is 15 residues. DNA of the CDR3: TGTGCCATCAGGGTGAATAGTGGGTCCCCCGGGGAGCTGTTTTTT. Translation gives CAIRVNSGSPGELFF.

A word on this clonotype: A single base separates this from a much larger clone, so it may be a read error. This chain connects TRBV7-2 to TRBJ2-7, with 7 nucleotides matching TRBD1. Trimming at V came to 5 bases and at J to 4 bases, leaving 14 bases not matched to a gene. The CDR3 loop spans 16 amino acids. Per germline, CDR1 SGHTA and CDR2 FQGNSA. CDR3 sequence: CASSNPGQTPPYEQYF. CDR3 nucleotide sequence: TGTGCCAGCAGCAATCCGGGACAGACTCCTCCGTACGAGCAGTACTTC.

This clonotype was seen a few times. V usage is TRBV20-1 and J usage is TRBJ2-5; TRBD2 might be the D (6 bases). Germline V gene data show CDR1 as DFQATT and CDR2 as SNEGSKA (reference sequence). Between the trimmed V and J ends, which lost 0 bases and 5 bases, there was a span of 25 bases. CDR3 size: 18 residues. CDR3 residues: CSARDGGRIAEAWETQYF. CDR3 in DNA: TGCAGTGCTAGAGATGGCGGAAGGATAGCGGAAGCCTGGGAGACCCAGTACTTC.

As regards this clonotype: A much more abundant neighbour one base away suggests this may be a read error. The chain couples TRBV7-6 to TRBJ1-2, with D hard to call. From germline, CDR1 is SGHVS and CDR2 FNYEAQ. The length of the CDR3 is 13 residues. The CDR3 sequence: CASSLKNGYDYTF. CDR3 sequence (DNA): TGTGCCAGCAGCTTAAAGAACGGCTATGACTACACCTTC.

This clonotype was seen at least ten times. The V gene is TRBV28, the J gene TRBJ2-5; no clear D gene. This CDR3 comprises 13 residues. The V gene's germline CDR1 is MDHEN and CDR2 SYDVKM. Trimming removed 3 bases from V and 3 bases from J, with 8 bases in between. Written as DNA, the CDR3 is TGTGCCAGCAGTTTCGGCGGAGAAGAGACCCAGTACTTC. Translating gives CASSFGGEETQYF.

This clonotype was observed a few times. CDR3 in amino acids: CASSYSLVAGGFIGELFF. The DNA of the CDR3 is TGTGCCAGCAGTTACTCGTTGGTAGCGGGGGGGTTTATCGGGGAGCTGTTTTTT. This rearrangement joins TRBV6-8 to TRBJ2-2; 11 positions agree with TRBD2. This CDR3 has 18 amino acids. Germline values: CDR1 MNHGY, CDR2 SAAAGT. Trimming removed 0 bases from V and 7 bases from J; junction bases left unmatched: 10.

This clonotype was recorded a few times. The rearrangement uses TRBV7-9 and TRBJ1-2; tentatively, D is TRBD1 (6 bases). The CDR3 is made up of 14 amino acids. V gave up 4 bases and J gave up 2 bases, with 11 bases separating them. Germline assignment: CDR1 SEHNR and CDR2 FQNEAQ (reference sequence). CDR3 in amino acids: CASSSGQINYGYTF. The CDR3 DNA reads as TGTGCCAGCAGCTCCGGACAGATAAACTATGGCTACACCTTC.

This clonotype was recorded many times. The rearrangement links TRBV7-2 to TRBJ2-2; 11 bases are shared with TRBD2. This CDR3 is built from 17 residues. Trimming cost V 6 bases and J 1 base; bases outside gene matches: 7. The germline V gene encodes CDR1 SGHTA and CDR2 FQGNSA. The CDR3 is CASSLAGGPMNTGELFF. The CDR3 coding sequence is TGTGCCAGCAGTCTAGCGGGGGGTCCGATGAACACCGGGGAGCTGTTTTTT.

This chain uses TRBV7-2 with TRBJ2-3; TRBD2 matches 13 bases. V was clipped by 4 bases and J by 2 bases; unmatched bases: 3. The CDR3 has 16 amino acids. Germline CDR1 and CDR2: SGHTA and FQGNSA. CDR3 nucleotides: TGTGCCAGCAGCTCCACTAGCGGGGGGGCCACAGATACGCAGTATTTT. It translates to CASSSTSGGATDTQYF. Complete variable domain (other parts from reference TRBV7-2 and TRBJ2-3): GAGVSQSPSNKVTEKGKDVELRCDPISGHTALYWYRQSLGQGLEFLIYFQGNSAPDKSGLPSDRFSAERTGGSVSTLTIQRTQQEDSAVYLCASSSTSGGATDTQYFGPGTRLTVL.

This rearrangement joins TRBV20-1 to TRBJ1-5; tentatively, D is TRBD1 (6 bases). Trimming shortened V by 0 bases and J by 0 bases, and 15 bases separated the two germline ends. The germline V gene has CDR1 DFQATT and CDR2 SNEGSKA (reference sequence). The CDR3 spans 17 residues. Here the CDR3 reads CSARDERTVYSNQPQHF. The CDR3 DNA follows: TGCAGTGCTAGAGATGAGAGGACAGTGTATAGCAATCAGCCCCAGCATTTT.